The rows below give T cell receptor beta chains drawn from one sample of a study of T cell responses to AZD1222 COVID-19 vaccine. Only in-frame clones appear in the TCRdb table, and some are missing; sequencing was by immunoSEQ multiplex PCR. The sample has some 150,000 clones; 90% are singletons. Sequences were derived from peripheral blood, sampled on day 0 of AZD1222 vaccination. The receptors were gathered from an adult in good health. The CDR3 runs from the conserved cysteine through the conserved F or W. The D gene is left open where the match is weak. Clone size is stated in some rows and not others, as once, few, many or a class when expanded.

abundance: -
d_gene: TRBD1
j_gene: TRBJ2-3
v_gene: TRBV5-1
CDR3nt: TGCGCCAGCAGCCATCAACCGGGGACAGGGACAGATACGCAGTATTTT
CDR3aa: CASSHQPGTGTDTQYF

abundance: -
d_gene: -
j_gene: TRBJ1-1
v_gene: TRBV6-1
CDR3nt: TGTGCCAGCAGTGAAGGACAGCGCGCTGAAGCTTTCTTT
CDR3aa: CASSEGQRAEAFF

abundance: -
d_gene: TRBD1
j_gene: TRBJ1-1
v_gene: TRBV7-2
CDR3nt: TGTGCCAGCAGCTTAGGCACAGGGGGAGCTTTCTTT
CDR3aa: CASSLGTGGAFF

abundance: -
d_gene: TRBD1
j_gene: TRBJ1-1
v_gene: TRBV11-3
CDR3nt: TGTGCCAGCAGCCTCACTATCTCCGGGACAGGGGCCACTGAAGCTTTCTTT
CDR3aa: CASSLTISGTGATEAFF

abundance: -
d_gene: -
j_gene: TRBJ2-7
v_gene: TRBV5-1
CDR3nt: TGCGCCAGCAGCTCGTCAATGGGCTACGAGCAGTACTTC
CDR3aa: CASSSSMGYEQYF

abundance: -
d_gene: -
j_gene: TRBJ1-3
v_gene: TRBV9
CDR3nt: TGTGCCAGCAGCGTACAAGCAGGGACTGGAAACACCATATATTTT
CDR3aa: CASSVQAGTGNTIYF

abundance: -
d_gene: -
j_gene: TRBJ1-1
v_gene: TRBV5-1
CDR3nt: TGCGCCAGCAGCCAGCCCCCTCGGGACATGAACACTGAAGCTTTCTTT
CDR3aa: CASSQPPRDMNTEAFF

abundance: -
d_gene: -
j_gene: TRBJ1-2
v_gene: TRBV19
CDR3nt: TGTGCCAGTAGTATAAACAGGGACTATGGCTACACCTTC
CDR3aa: CASSINRDYGYTF

abundance: -
d_gene: TRBD1
j_gene: TRBJ1-3
v_gene: TRBV3-1/TRBV3-2
CDR3nt: TGTGCCAGCAGCTTGGGGGGACAGGGGGCTATTGGAAACACCATATATTTT
CDR3aa: CASSLGGQGAIGNTIYF

abundance: -
d_gene: TRBD2
j_gene: TRBJ2-1
v_gene: TRBV24-1
CDR3nt: TGTGCCACCAGTGCCCCTTGGACTAGCGAGTCCTACAATGAGCAGTTCTTC
CDR3aa: CATSAPWTSESYNEQFF

abundance: once
d_gene: TRBD1
j_gene: TRBJ1-4
v_gene: TRBV29-1
CDR3nt: TGCAGCGTTCAGGGACAGGCTAATGAAAAACTGTTTTTT
CDR3aa: CSVQGQANEKLFF

abundance: -
d_gene: TRBD1
j_gene: TRBJ1-4
v_gene: TRBV5-1
CDR3nt: TGCGCCAGCAGCTTGACGGGACAGGGTAATGAAAAACTGTTTTTT
CDR3aa: CASSLTGQGNEKLFF

abundance: -
d_gene: -
j_gene: TRBJ2-2
v_gene: TRBV20-1
CDR3nt: TGCAGTGCTAGTTCCATGGGCACCGGGGAGCTGTTTTTT
CDR3aa: CSASSMGTGELFF

abundance: -
d_gene: -
j_gene: TRBJ1-2
v_gene: TRBV19
CDR3nt: TGTGCCAGTATCAGTTTGGGCTCCGTCGAGTATGGCTACACCTTC
CDR3aa: CASISLGSVEYGYTF

abundance: -
d_gene: -
j_gene: TRBJ1-2
v_gene: TRBV30
CDR3nt: TGTGCCAGAAGAAGTGGTGGCTACACCTTC
CDR3aa: CARRSGGYTF

abundance: -
d_gene: -
j_gene: TRBJ1-5
v_gene: TRBV5-1
CDR3nt: TGCGCCAGCAGCCCAACAGGGCCGAGCAATCAGCCCCAGCATTTT
CDR3aa: CASSPTGPSNQPQHF

abundance: -
d_gene: -
j_gene: TRBJ2-4
v_gene: TRBV2
CDR3nt: TGTGCCAGCAAAGGACAGTTAGCCAAAAACATTCAGTACTTC
CDR3aa: CASKGQLAKNIQYF

abundance: -
d_gene: TRBD1
j_gene: TRBJ1-2
v_gene: TRBV5-8
CDR3nt: TGTGCCAGCAGCTGGGGCCCGGACAGGAACTATGGCTACACCTTC
CDR3aa: CASSWGPDRNYGYTF

abundance: once
d_gene: -
j_gene: TRBJ1-2
v_gene: TRBV15
CDR3nt: TGTGCCACCAGCAGAGGGGAGGGGGGTTTCTTCTATGGCTACACCTTC
CDR3aa: CATSRGEGGFFYGYTF

abundance: -
d_gene: -
j_gene: TRBJ1-1
v_gene: TRBV9
CDR3nt: TGTGCCAGCAGCGCAACAGGGAGTAACACTGAAGCTTTCTTT
CDR3aa: CASSATGSNTEAFF

abundance: -
d_gene: -
j_gene: TRBJ2-7
v_gene: TRBV4-1
CDR3nt: TGCGCCAGCAGCCAAGCCGAGGGGGGGCTCTACGAGCAGTACTTC
CDR3aa: CASSQAEGGLYEQYF

abundance: once
d_gene: -
j_gene: TRBJ2-1
v_gene: TRBV7-3
CDR3nt: TGTGCCAGCAGCCTAGCAAAATCGGGTGAGCAGTTCTTC
CDR3aa: CASSLAKSGEQFF

abundance: -
d_gene: -
j_gene: TRBJ1-2
v_gene: TRBV4-3
CDR3nt: TGCGCCAGCAGCCCTTGGACGGGCTCTGCCTATGGCTACACCTTC
CDR3aa: CASSPWTGSAYGYTF

abundance: -
d_gene: TRBD1
j_gene: TRBJ2-2
v_gene: TRBV6-2/TRBV6-3
CDR3nt: TGTGCCAGCAGTAGTACCGGGACAGGTTGGTCGGGGGAGCTGTTTTTT
CDR3aa: CASSSTGTGWSGELFF

abundance: -
d_gene: -
j_gene: TRBJ1-2
v_gene: TRBV28
CDR3nt: TGTGCCAGCACTCGGGGCCTTTTGGGCTACACCTTC
CDR3aa: CASTRGLLGYTF

abundance: -
d_gene: -
j_gene: TRBJ1-1
v_gene: TRBV5-1
CDR3nt: TGCGCCAGCAGCTTGGGGGGTGGGCCTGAAGCTTTCTTT
CDR3aa: CASSLGGGPEAFF

abundance: once
d_gene: TRBD2
j_gene: TRBJ2-7
v_gene: TRBV29-1
CDR3nt: TGCAGCGTTGGGACTAGCTGGTACGAGCAGTACTTC
CDR3aa: CSVGTSWYEQYF

abundance: -
d_gene: -
j_gene: TRBJ2-2
v_gene: TRBV9
CDR3nt: TGTGCCAGCAGCGTCGTGGCGGGGATAGGGGAGCTGTTTTTT
CDR3aa: CASSVVAGIGELFF

abundance: once
d_gene: -
j_gene: TRBJ2-7
v_gene: TRBV13
CDR3nt: TGTGCCAGCAGCTTGGTCCTCCACGAGCAGTACTTC
CDR3aa: CASSLVLHEQYF

abundance: once
d_gene: -
j_gene: TRBJ1-3
v_gene: TRBV2
CDR3nt: TGTGCCAGCAGTTGGGACGCTTCCTCTGGAAACACCATATATTTT
CDR3aa: CASSWDASSGNTIYF

abundance: -
d_gene: -
j_gene: TRBJ2-7
v_gene: TRBV4-3
CDR3nt: TGCGCCAGCAGCCAAGAGTGGTACTACGACGAGCAGTACTTC
CDR3aa: CASSQEWYYDEQYF

abundance: -
d_gene: TRBD2
j_gene: TRBJ2-1
v_gene: TRBV23-1
CDR3nt: TGCGCCAGCACTCAAGGACTAGCGGGGGCCTACAATGAGCAGTTCTTC
CDR3aa: CASTQGLAGAYNEQFF

abundance: -
d_gene: TRBD1
j_gene: TRBJ1-1
v_gene: TRBV11-3
CDR3nt: TGTGCCAGCAGCTTGGGAACAGGGGACCCGAACACTGAAGCTTTCTTT
CDR3aa: CASSLGTGDPNTEAFF

abundance: -
d_gene: TRBD1
j_gene: TRBJ1-4
v_gene: TRBV7-9
CDR3nt: TGTGCCAGCAGCCCCGGGACAGGTAGCGGAGTTAATGAAAAACTGTTTTTT
CDR3aa: CASSPGTGSGVNEKLFF

abundance: -
d_gene: -
j_gene: TRBJ1-4
v_gene: TRBV6-5
CDR3nt: TGTGCCAGCAGAGTGGGTAACGAAAAACTGTTTTTT
CDR3aa: CASRVGNEKLFF

abundance: -
d_gene: -
j_gene: TRBJ2-2
v_gene: TRBV7-9
CDR3nt: TGTGCCAGCAGGTCCGGGACCGAGAACACCGGGGAGCTGTTTTTT
CDR3aa: CASRSGTENTGELFF

abundance: -
d_gene: -
j_gene: TRBJ2-3
v_gene: TRBV19
CDR3nt: TGTGCCAGTAGTATTGGTGGGACAACCACAGATACGCAGTATTTT
CDR3aa: CASSIGGTTTDTQYF

abundance: -
d_gene: -
j_gene: TRBJ1-4
v_gene: TRBV7-2
CDR3nt: TGTGCCAGCAGCTTGAGGGGGGGAGGTGGGAAACTGTTTTTT
CDR3aa: CASSLRGGGGKLFF

abundance: -
d_gene: -
j_gene: TRBJ1-2
v_gene: TRBV29-1
CDR3nt: TGCAGCGTCAGGGAAGAAAACTATGGCTACACCTTC
CDR3aa: CSVREENYGYTF

abundance: -
d_gene: -
j_gene: TRBJ2-3
v_gene: TRBV10-3
CDR3nt: TGTGCCATCAGACCGGGACCTTCAATCGGAATGTATTTT
CDR3aa: CAIRPGPSIGMYF

abundance: -
d_gene: TRBD1
j_gene: TRBJ1-2
v_gene: TRBV4-3
CDR3nt: TGCGCCAGCAGCCAAGACTTCCAGGGGGTGTATGGCTACACCTTC
CDR3aa: CASSQDFQGVYGYTF

abundance: -
d_gene: -
j_gene: TRBJ2-1
v_gene: TRBV7-3
CDR3nt: TGTGCCAGCAGCCAATCGACTGGATACAATGAGCAGTTCTTC
CDR3aa: CASSQSTGYNEQFF

abundance: -
d_gene: -
j_gene: TRBJ1-3
v_gene: TRBV30
CDR3nt: TGTGCCTGGAGCTCGACAGTTTCTGGAAACACCATATATTTT
CDR3aa: CAWSSTVSGNTIYF

abundance: -
d_gene: -
j_gene: TRBJ1-2
v_gene: TRBV10-1
CDR3nt: TGCGCCAGCAGTGATACAGACTATGGCTACACCTTC
CDR3aa: CASSDTDYGYTF

abundance: -
d_gene: TRBD2
j_gene: TRBJ2-7
v_gene: TRBV5-1
CDR3nt: TGCGCCAGCAGCGCCTTACTAGCGGGGGGCCTTGACGAGCAGTACTTC
CDR3aa: CASSALLAGGLDEQYF

abundance: -
d_gene: TRBD2
j_gene: TRBJ2-1
v_gene: TRBV9
CDR3nt: TGTGCCAGCAGCGCAGTTGGGGAGGGTGAGCAGTTCTTC
CDR3aa: CASSAVGEGEQFF

abundance: once
d_gene: -
j_gene: TRBJ2-1
v_gene: TRBV7-2
CDR3nt: TGTGCCAGCACTAAACCGGTCGGGGGGCCACGGTACAATGAGCAGTTCTTC
CDR3aa: CASTKPVGGPRYNEQFF

abundance: -
d_gene: -
j_gene: TRBJ1-1
v_gene: TRBV6-5
CDR3nt: TGTGCCAGCAGTTACCACGGCCTCAGCACTGAAGCTTTCTTT
CDR3aa: CASSYHGLSTEAFF

abundance: -
d_gene: -
j_gene: TRBJ1-1
v_gene: TRBV7-3
CDR3nt: TGTGCCAGCAGCCCTGGCCTTTCGACTGAAGCTTTCTTT
CDR3aa: CASSPGLSTEAFF

abundance: -
d_gene: -
j_gene: TRBJ1-1
v_gene: TRBV12-5
CDR3nt: TGTGCTACCCGGCAGGGGAACACTGAAGCTTTCTTT
CDR3aa: CATRQGNTEAFF

abundance: -
d_gene: TRBD1
j_gene: TRBJ1-2
v_gene: TRBV7-2
CDR3nt: TGTGCCAGCAGCCCCCCCGGGACAGGGGGCGCCTATGGCTACACCTTC
CDR3aa: CASSPPGTGGAYGYTF

abundance: -
d_gene: -
j_gene: TRBJ2-5
v_gene: TRBV9
CDR3nt: TGTGCCAGCAGCGTAGCAGGGACCCAAGAGACCCAGTACTTC
CDR3aa: CASSVAGTQETQYF

abundance: -
d_gene: -
j_gene: TRBJ1-1
v_gene: TRBV9
CDR3nt: TGTGCCAGCAGCGTAGGAGAGTGGACTGAAGCTTTCTTT
CDR3aa: CASSVGEWTEAFF

abundance: -
d_gene: TRBD1
j_gene: TRBJ1-4
v_gene: TRBV18
CDR3nt: TGTGCCAGCTCACCCGGGACAGGGACTAATGAAAAACTGTTTTTT
CDR3aa: CASSPGTGTNEKLFF

abundance: -
d_gene: TRBD2
j_gene: TRBJ2-7
v_gene: TRBV19
CDR3nt: TGTGCCAGTAGTATAACCGGGAGGTACGAGCAGTACTTC
CDR3aa: CASSITGRYEQYF

abundance: -
d_gene: -
j_gene: TRBJ2-7
v_gene: TRBV11-2
CDR3nt: TGTGCCAGCAGCTTTCAGGTTTCGGCAGGGGTCTACGAGCAGTACTTC
CDR3aa: CASSFQVSAGVYEQYF

abundance: -
d_gene: -
j_gene: TRBJ1-3
v_gene: TRBV7-9
CDR3nt: TGTGCCAGCAGCTCGAACCTCTCTGGAAACACCATATATTTT
CDR3aa: CASSSNLSGNTIYF

abundance: -
d_gene: TRBD1
j_gene: TRBJ1-6
v_gene: TRBV3-1/TRBV3-2
CDR3nt: TGTGCCAGCAGCCTGAGACAGGGCTCACCCCTCCACTTT
CDR3aa: CASSLRQGSPLHF

abundance: -
d_gene: -
j_gene: TRBJ2-2
v_gene: TRBV29-1
CDR3nt: TGCAGCGTTGATAAGGAGGGAGGGCTGTTTTTT
CDR3aa: CSVDKEGGLFF

abundance: -
d_gene: TRBD1
j_gene: TRBJ1-2
v_gene: TRBV11-3
CDR3nt: TGTGCCAGCAGCCCGCCCGGGACAGGGGTGGAAGGCTACACCTTC
CDR3aa: CASSPPGTGVEGYTF